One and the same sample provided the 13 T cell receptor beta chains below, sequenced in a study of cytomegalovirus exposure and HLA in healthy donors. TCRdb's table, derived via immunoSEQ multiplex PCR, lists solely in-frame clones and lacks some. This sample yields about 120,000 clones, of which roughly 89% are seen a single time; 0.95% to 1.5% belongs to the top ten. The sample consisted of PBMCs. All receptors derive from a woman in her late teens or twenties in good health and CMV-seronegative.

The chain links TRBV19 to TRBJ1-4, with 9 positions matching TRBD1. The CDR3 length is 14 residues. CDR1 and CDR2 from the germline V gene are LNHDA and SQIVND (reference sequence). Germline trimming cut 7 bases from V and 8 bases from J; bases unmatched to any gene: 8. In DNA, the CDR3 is TGTGCCAGTACAACAGGGGGCGCGGGAGAAAAACTGTTTTTT. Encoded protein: CASTTGGAGEKLFF.

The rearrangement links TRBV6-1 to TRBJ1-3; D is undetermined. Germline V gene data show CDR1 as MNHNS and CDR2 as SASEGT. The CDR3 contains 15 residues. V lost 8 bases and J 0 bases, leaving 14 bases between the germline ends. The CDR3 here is CASRDSGNSGNTIYF. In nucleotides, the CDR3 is TGTGCCAGCCGGGATTCCGGGAACTCTGGAAACACCATATATTTT.

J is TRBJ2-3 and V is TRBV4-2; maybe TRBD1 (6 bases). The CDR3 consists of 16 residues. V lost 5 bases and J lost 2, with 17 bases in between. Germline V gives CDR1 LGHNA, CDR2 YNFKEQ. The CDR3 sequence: CASSTPPGQLTDTQYF. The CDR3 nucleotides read TGTGCCAGCAGCACACCCCCGGGACAACTCACAGATACGCAGTATTTT.

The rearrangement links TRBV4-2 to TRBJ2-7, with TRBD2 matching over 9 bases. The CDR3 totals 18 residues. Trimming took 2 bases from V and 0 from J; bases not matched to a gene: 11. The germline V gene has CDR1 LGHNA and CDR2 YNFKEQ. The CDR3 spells CASSQLSPSGGISYEQYF. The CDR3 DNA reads TGTGCCAGCAGCCAATTGAGCCCGAGCGGGGGGATCTCCTACGAGCAGTACTTC.

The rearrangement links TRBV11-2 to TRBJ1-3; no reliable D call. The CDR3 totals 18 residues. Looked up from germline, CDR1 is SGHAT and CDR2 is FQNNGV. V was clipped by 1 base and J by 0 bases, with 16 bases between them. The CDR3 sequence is CASSLVMAGVASGNTIYF. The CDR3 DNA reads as TGTGCCAGCAGCTTAGTAATGGCCGGGGTCGCCTCTGGAAACACCATATATTTT.

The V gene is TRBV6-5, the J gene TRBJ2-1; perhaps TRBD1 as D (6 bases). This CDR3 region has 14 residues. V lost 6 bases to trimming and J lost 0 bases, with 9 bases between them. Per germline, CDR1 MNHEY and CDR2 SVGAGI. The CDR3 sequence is CASSSTGSYNEQFF. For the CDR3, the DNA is TGTGCCAGCAGCTCGACAGGCTCCTACAATGAGCAGTTCTTC.

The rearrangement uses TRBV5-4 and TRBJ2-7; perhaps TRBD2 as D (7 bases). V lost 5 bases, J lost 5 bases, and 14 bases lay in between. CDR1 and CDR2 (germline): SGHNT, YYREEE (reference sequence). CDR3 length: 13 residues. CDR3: CASRERGGDEQYF. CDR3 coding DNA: TGTGCCAGCAGAGAAAGGGGGGGCGACGAGCAGTACTTC.

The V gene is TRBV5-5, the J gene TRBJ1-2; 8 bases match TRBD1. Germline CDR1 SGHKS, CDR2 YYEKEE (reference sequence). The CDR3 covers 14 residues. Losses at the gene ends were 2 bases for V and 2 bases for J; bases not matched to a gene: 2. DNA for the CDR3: TGTGCCAGCAGCTTCGGACAGGGCAACTATGGCTACACCTTC. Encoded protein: CASSFGQGNYGYTF. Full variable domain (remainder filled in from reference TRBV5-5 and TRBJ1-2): DAGVTQSPTHLIKTRGQQVTLRCSPISGHKSVSWYQQVLGQGPQFIFQYYEKEERGRGNFPDRFSARQFPNYSSELNVNALLLGDSALYLCASSFGQGNYGYTFGSGTRLTVV.

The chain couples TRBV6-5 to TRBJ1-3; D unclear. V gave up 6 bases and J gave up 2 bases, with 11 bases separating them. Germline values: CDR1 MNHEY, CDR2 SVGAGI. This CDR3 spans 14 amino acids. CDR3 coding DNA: TGTGCCAGCAGCTACAGCACTACTGGAAACACCATATATTTT. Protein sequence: CASSYSTTGNTIYF.

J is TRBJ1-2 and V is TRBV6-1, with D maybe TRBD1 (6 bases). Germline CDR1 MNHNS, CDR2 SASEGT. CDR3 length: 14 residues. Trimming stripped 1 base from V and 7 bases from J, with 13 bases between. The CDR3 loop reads CASSEDGWGLGYTF. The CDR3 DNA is TGTGCCAGCAGTGAAGATGGGTGGGGGCTTGGCTACACCTTC.

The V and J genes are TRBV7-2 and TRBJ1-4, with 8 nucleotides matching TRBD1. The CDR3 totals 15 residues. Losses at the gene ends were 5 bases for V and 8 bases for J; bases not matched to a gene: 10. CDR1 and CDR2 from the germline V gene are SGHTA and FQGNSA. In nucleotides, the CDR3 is TGTGCCAGCAGCGACCGGACAGGGTACGGGGAAAAACTGTTTTTT. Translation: CASSDRTGYGEKLFF. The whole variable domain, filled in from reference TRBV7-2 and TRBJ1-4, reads GAGVSQSPSNKVTEKGKDVELRCDPISGHTALYWYRQSLGQGLEFLIYFQGNSAPDKSGLPSDRFSAERTGGSVSTLTIQRTQQEDSAVYLCASSDRTGYGEKLFFGSGTQLSVL.

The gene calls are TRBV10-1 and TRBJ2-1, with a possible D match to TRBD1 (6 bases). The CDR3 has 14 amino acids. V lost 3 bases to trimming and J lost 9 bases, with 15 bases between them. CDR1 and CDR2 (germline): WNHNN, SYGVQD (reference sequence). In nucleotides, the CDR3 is TGCGCCAGCAGTGAAGGATGGGGGCGAGGTGAGCAGTTCTTC. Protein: CASSEGWGRGEQFF.

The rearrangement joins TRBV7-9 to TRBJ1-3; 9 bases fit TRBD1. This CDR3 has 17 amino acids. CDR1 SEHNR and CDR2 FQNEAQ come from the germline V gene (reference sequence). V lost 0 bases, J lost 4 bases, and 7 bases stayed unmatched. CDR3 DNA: TGTGCCAGCAGCTTAGCCCTCGGACAGGGGTACGGAAACACCATATATTTT. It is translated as CASSLALGQGYGNTIYF.